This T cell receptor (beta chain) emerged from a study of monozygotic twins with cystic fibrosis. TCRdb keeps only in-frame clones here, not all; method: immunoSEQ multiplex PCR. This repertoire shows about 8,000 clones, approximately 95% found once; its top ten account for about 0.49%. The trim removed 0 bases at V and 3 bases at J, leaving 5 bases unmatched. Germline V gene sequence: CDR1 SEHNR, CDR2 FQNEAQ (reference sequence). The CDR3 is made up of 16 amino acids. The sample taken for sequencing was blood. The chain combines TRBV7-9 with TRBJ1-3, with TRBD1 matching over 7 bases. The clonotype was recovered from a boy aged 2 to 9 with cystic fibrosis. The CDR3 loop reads CASSLAGGGSGNTIYF. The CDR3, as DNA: TGTGCCAGCAGCTTAGCAGGGGGCGGCAGTGGAAACACCATATATTTT. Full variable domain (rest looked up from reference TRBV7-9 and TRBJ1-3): DTGVSQNPRHKITKRGQNVTFRCDPISEHNRLYWYRQTLGQGPEFLTYFQNEAQLEKSRLLSDRFSAERPKGSFSTLEIQRTEQGDSAMYLCASSLAGGGSGNTIYFGEGSWLTVV.